This record concerns one T cell receptor (beta chain) sequence. Its antigen is unknown. This sample was taken from a study of PD-1 blockade in classical Hodgkin lymphoma. The method was immunoSEQ multiplex PCR; TCRdb's version includes in-frame clones alone and lacks a portion of them. Of roughly 140,000 clones in the sample, 78% were seen once. Every patient was affected by relapse after autologous stem cell transplantation, while exposure to brentuximab vedotin was not uniform. Deletions cut 6 bases from V and 0 bases from J, with 12 bases between. There are 15 residues in the CDR3. Germline-derived CDR1 and CDR2 are SNHLY and FYNNEI. Study results and limitations: By C4D1 there was a significant rise in CD4+ TCR diversity but not in CD8+ TCR diversity.

The source of this sequence is a human donor with classical Hodgkin lymphoma. The V gene is TRBV2, the J gene TRBJ1-3; weak D call: TRBD1 (5 bases). The material sequenced was peripheral blood mononuclear cells (PBMCs), taken before the second cycle of nivolumab. CDR3 in DNA: TGTGCCAGCAGCTTAGAGGGGAGCTCTGGAAACACCATATATTTT. Translating it yields CASSLEGSSGNTIYF.